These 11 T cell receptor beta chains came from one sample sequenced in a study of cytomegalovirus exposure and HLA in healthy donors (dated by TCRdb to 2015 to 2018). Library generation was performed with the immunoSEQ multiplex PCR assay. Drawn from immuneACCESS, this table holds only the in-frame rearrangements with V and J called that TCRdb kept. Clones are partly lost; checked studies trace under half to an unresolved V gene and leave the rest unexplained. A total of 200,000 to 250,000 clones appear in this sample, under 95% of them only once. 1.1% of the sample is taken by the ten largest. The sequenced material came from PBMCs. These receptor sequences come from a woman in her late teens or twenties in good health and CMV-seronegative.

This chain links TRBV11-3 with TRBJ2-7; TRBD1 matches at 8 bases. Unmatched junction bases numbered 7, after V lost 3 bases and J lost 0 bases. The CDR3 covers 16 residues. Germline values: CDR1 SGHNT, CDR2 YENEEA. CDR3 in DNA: TGTGCCAGCAGCTTGGGCGGGACAGGCAGCTCCTACGAGCAGTACTTC. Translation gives CASSLGGTGSSYEQYF.

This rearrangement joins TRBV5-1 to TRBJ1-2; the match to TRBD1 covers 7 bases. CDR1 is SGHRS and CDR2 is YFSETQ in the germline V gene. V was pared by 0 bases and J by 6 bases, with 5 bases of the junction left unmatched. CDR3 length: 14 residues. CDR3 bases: TGCGCCAGCAGCTTGGACAGGGGTATGGATGGCTACACCTTC. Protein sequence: CASSLDRGMDGYTF.

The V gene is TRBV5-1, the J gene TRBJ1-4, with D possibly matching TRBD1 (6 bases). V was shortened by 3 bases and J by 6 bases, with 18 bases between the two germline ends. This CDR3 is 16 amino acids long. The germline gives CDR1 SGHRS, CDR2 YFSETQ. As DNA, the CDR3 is TGCGCCAGCAGCTACGAACAGGGAAGTGGTTATGAAAAACTGTTTTTT. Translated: CASSYEQGSGYEKLFF.

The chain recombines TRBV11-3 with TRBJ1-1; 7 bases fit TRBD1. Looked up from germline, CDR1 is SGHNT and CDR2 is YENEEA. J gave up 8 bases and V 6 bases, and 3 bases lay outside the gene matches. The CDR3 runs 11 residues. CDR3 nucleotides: TGTGCCAGCAGACGGGGACAGGAAGCTTTCTTT. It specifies CASRRGQEAFF.

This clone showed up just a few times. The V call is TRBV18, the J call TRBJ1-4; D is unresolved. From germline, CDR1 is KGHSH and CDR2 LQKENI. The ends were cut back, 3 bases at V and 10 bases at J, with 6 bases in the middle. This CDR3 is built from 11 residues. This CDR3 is CASSPRRKLFF. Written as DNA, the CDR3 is TGTGCCAGCTCACCTAGGAGAAAACTGTTTTTT.

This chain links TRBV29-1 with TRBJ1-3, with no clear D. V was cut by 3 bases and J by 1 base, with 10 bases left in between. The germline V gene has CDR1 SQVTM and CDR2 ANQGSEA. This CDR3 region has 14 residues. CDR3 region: CSVDPNGSGNTIYF. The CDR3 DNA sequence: TGCAGCGTTGACCCGAACGGGTCTGGAAACACCATATATTTT.

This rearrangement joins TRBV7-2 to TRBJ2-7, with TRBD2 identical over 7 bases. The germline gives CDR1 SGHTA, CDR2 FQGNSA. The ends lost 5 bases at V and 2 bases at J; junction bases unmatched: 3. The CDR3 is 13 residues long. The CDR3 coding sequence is TGTGCCAGCAGCCCAGGGAGGGCCTACGAGCAGTACTTC. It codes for CASSPGRAYEQYF.

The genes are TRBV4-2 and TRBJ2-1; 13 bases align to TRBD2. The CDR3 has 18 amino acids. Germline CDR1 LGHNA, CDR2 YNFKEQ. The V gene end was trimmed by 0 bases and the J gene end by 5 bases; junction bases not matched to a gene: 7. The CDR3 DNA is TGTGCCAGCAGCCAAGAAACTAGCGGGAGGGCCTTTAACAATGAGCAGTTCTTC. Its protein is CASSQETSGRAFNNEQFF.

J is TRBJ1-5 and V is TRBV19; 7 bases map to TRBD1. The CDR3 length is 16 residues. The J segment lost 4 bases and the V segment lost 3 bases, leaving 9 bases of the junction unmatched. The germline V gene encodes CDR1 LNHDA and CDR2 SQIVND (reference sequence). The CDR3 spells CASSILEGAGNQPQHF. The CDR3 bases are TGTGCCAGTAGTATCCTCGAGGGGGCAGGAAATCAGCCCCAGCATTTT.

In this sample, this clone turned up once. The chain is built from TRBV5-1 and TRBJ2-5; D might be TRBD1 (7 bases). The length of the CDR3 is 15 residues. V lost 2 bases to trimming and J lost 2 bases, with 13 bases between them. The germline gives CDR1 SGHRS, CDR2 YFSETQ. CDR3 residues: CASSLGGGRQETQYF. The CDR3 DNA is TGCGCCAGCAGCTTAGGAGGGGGCCGGCAAGAGACCCAGTACTTC.

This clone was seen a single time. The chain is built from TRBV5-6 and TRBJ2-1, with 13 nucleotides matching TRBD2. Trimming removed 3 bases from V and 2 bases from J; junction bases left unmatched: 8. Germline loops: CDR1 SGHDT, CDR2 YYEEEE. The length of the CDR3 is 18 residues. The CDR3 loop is CASSWGLAGRVTYNEQFF. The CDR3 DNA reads TGTGCCAGCAGCTGGGGACTAGCGGGAAGGGTAACCTACAATGAGCAGTTCTTC. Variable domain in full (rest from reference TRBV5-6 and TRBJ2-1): DAGVTQSPTHLIKTRGQQVTLRCSPKSGHDTVSWYQQALGQGPQFIFQYYEEEERQRGNFPDRFSGHQFPNYSSELNVNALLLGDSALYLCASSWGLAGRVTYNEQFFGPGTRLTVL.